These T cell receptor beta chains were read from a single sample in a study of blood T cell repertoires in COVID-19. The assay was immunoSEQ multiplex PCR, and TCRdb's table has in-frame clones only and misses some. The data hold 150,000 or so clones, with around 79% observed a single time. Sequencing was carried out using peripheral blood. Receptors originate from a woman aged 55-70 years with COVID-19, enrolled during active disease. Each CDR3 is given with its conserved first and last residue. A D gene is named only where the DNA matches it firmly. Not all rows give a size; the values are once, few, many and, for expanded clones, a class.

CDR3 length	V gene	D gene	J gene	clone size	CDR3 protein	CDR3 DNA
18	TRBV10-3	TRBD1	TRBJ2-6	once	CAISESRDRGLGANVLTF	TGTGCCATCAGTGAAAGCAGGGACAGGGGCCTGGGGGCCAACGTCCTGACTTTC
15	TRBV18	TRBD1	TRBJ1-2	.	CASSQTGTGSVGYTF	TGTGCCAGCTCACAGACCGGGACAGGGTCTGTTGGCTACACCTTC
18	TRBV7-3	TRBD1	TRBJ2-4	.	CASSLHPRTGDGKNIQYF	TGTGCCAGCAGCTTACATCCACGCACAGGGGATGGCAAAAACATTCAGTACTTC
16	TRBV21-1	.	TRBJ1-5	.	CASSKDNRGGNQPQHF	TGTGCCAGCAGCAAAGATAACAGGGGGGGCAATCAGCCCCAGCATTTT
17	TRBV5-8	.	TRBJ1-2	many	CASSPQPSQGNSYGYTF	TGTGCCAGCAGCCCGCAACCCAGTCAGGGGAATAGCTATGGCTACACCTTC
14	TRBV28	.	TRBJ1-3	.	CASSSRGPGNTIYF	TGTGCCAGCAGTTCCAGGGGACCAGGAAACACCATATATTTT
16	TRBV7-8	.	TRBJ2-2	.	CASSHRVSGNTGELFF	TGTGCCAGCAGTCATAGGGTTAGCGGGAACACCGGGGAGCTGTTTTTT
16	TRBV5-1	TRBD2	TRBJ2-3	once	CASSFATSGSTDTQYF	TGCGCCAGCAGCTTTGCGACTAGCGGGAGCACAGATACGCAGTATTTT
12	TRBV6-2/TRBV6-3	.	TRBJ2-5	.	CASSDLPETQYF	TGTGCCAGCAGCGACTTACCGGAGACCCAGTACTTC
14	TRBV27	.	TRBJ1-4	once	CASSMQSTNEKLFF	TGTGCCAGCAGTATGCAGTCAACTAATGAAAAACTGTTTTTT
16	TRBV2	.	TRBJ2-1	.	CASSGRGSATYNEQFF	TGTGCCAGCAGTGGAAGAGGCTCTGCAACCTACAATGAGCAGTTCTTC
18	TRBV11-3	TRBD2	TRBJ2-1	few	CASSLDSPLAGSYNEQFF	TGTGCCAGCAGCTTAGATTCCCCACTAGCGGGGTCCTACAATGAGCAGTTCTTC
15	TRBV24-1	.	TRBJ2-2	.	CATSASTGDTGELFF	TGTGCCACCAGTGCTAGTACCGGGGACACCGGGGAGCTGTTTTTT
15	TRBV19	.	TRBJ1-1	.	CASSIVPTGLTEAFF	TGTGCCAGTAGTATAGTTCCGACAGGCCTCACTGAAGCTTTCTTT
14	TRBV19	.	TRBJ1-2	.	CASSIGGGYYGYTF	TGTGCCAGTAGTATAGGGGGCGGCTACTATGGCTACACCTTC
13	TRBV7-2	.	TRBJ2-1	.	CASSLDSYNEQFF	TGTGCCAGCAGCTTGGACAGCTACAATGAGCAGTTCTTC
12	TRBV28	.	TRBJ1-1	once	CASSLSRTEAFF	TGTGCCAGCAGTTTATCGAGGACTGAAGCTTTCTTT
16	TRBV7-9	TRBD1	TRBJ2-5	.	CASSLGAGGIQETQYF	TGTGCCAGCAGCTTAGGAGCAGGGGGCATACAGGAGACCCAGTACTTC
13	TRBV19	.	TRBJ2-2	few	CASSRQVSGELFF	TGTGCCAGTAGTCGACAGGTTTCCGGGGAGCTGTTTTTT
13	TRBV6-8	TRBD1	TRBJ1-6	.	CASRDRYNSPLHF	TGTGCCAGCAGGGACAGGTATAATTCACCCCTCCACTTT
16	TRBV23-1	.	TRBJ1-2	.	CASSGGHPWARYGYTF	TGCGCCAGCAGTGGTGGACACCCGTGGGCCCGCTATGGCTACACCTTC
14	TRBV7-6	.	TRBJ1-2	.	CASSLFRVSEGYTF	TGTGCCAGCAGCTTATTCCGGGTATCAGAGGGCTACACCTTC
16	TRBV6-2/TRBV6-3	TRBD2	TRBJ2-5	.	CASSRPIAGARETQYF	TGTGCCAGCAGTCGTCCAATAGCGGGGGCCCGAGAGACCCAGTACTTC
16	TRBV7-6	.	TRBJ1-6	.	CASSYTPDAGNSPLHF	TGTGCCAGCAGCTATACTCCCGACGCGGGTAATTCACCCCTCCACTTT
14	TRBV29-1	TRBD2	TRBJ2-2	.	CSVSSGGDTGELFF	TGCAGCGTTTCCAGCGGGGGAGACACCGGGGAGCTGTTTTTT
14	TRBV25-1	.	TRBJ2-1	.	CASSRAGVLNEQFF	TGTGCCAGCAGTCGGGCAGGGGTCCTCAATGAGCAGTTCTTC
12	TRBV6-5	.	TRBJ2-5	.	CASNPGSGVMDF	TGTGCCAGCAATCCAGGGTCGGGGGTAATGGACTTC
15	TRBV10-2	.	TRBJ1-6	once	CASSEIQPSNSPLHF	TGCGCCAGCAGTGAGATACAGCCATCAAATTCACCCCTCCACTTT
23	TRBV5-1	TRBD2	TRBJ2-1	.	CASSLTPRPVLAGRAGSYNEQFF	TGCGCCAGCAGCTTGACTCCCCGCCCGGTCCTAGCGGGAAGAGCCGGTTCCTACAATGAGCAGTTCTTC
20	TRBV20-1	.	TRBJ2-1	.	CSASQVNTGAFPSSYNEQFF	TGCAGTGCTAGTCAAGTAAACACAGGCGCGTTCCCCAGCTCCTACAATGAGCAGTTCTTC